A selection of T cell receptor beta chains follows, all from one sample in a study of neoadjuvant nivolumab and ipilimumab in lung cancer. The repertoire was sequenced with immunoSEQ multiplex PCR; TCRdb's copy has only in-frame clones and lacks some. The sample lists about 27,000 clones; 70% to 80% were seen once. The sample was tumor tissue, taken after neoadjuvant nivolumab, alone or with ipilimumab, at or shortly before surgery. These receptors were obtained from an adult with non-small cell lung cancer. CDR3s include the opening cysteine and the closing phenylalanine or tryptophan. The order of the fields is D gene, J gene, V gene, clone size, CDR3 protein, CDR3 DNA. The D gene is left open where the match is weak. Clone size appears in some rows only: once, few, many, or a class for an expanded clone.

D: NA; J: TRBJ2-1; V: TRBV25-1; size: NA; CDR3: CASRWQGFASEQFF; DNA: TGTGCCAGCAGATGGCAGGGGTTTGCCAGTGAGCAGTTCTTC
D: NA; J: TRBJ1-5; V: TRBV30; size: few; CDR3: CAWNQGHSNQPQHF; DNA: TGTGCCTGGAACCAGGGGCATAGCAATCAGCCCCAGCATTTT
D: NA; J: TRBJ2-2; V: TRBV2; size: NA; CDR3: CASSRTVATGELFF; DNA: TGTGCCAGCAGCAGAACAGTGGCGACCGGGGAGCTGTTTTTT
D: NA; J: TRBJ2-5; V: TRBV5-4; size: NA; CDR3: CASSLSGKSWETQYF; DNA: TGTGCCAGCAGCTTGAGCGGAAAGTCTTGGGAGACCCAGTACTTC
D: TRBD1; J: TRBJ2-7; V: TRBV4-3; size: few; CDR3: CASSQGDRVYF; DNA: TGCGCCAGCAGCCAAGGGGACAGGGTGTACTTC
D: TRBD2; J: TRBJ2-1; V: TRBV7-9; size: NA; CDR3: CASISGTSGGNEQFF; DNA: TGTGCCAGCATCAGCGGGACTAGCGGGGGCAATGAGCAGTTCTTC
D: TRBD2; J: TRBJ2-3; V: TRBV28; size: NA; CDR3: CASIPGSGLAGGGGDTQYF; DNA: TGTGCCAGCATCCCAGGGTCAGGACTAGCGGGGGGCGGTGGGGATACGCAGTATTTT
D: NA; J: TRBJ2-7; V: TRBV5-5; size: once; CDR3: CASSLKGLPYEQYF; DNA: TGTGCCAGCAGCCTTAAGGGTCTCCCCTACGAGCAGTACTTC
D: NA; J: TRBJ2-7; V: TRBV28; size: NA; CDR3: CASSLQGGFGEQYF; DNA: TGTGCCAGCAGTCTTCAAGGGGGATTCGGCGAGCAGTACTTC
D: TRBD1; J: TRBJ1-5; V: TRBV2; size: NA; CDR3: CASSEQGGQPQHF; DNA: TGTGCCAGCAGTGAACAGGGGGGCCAGCCCCAGCATTTT
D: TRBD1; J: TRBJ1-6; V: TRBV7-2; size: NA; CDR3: CASSLDRGNSPLHF; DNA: TGTGCCAGCAGCTTGGACAGGGGTAATTCACCCCTCCACTTT
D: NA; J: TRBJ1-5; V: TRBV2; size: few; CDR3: CASSESGDQPQHF; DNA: TGTGCCAGCAGTGAATCCGGAGATCAGCCCCAGCATTTT
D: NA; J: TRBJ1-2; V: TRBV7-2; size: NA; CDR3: CASSPWGFSNYGYTF; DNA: TGTGCCAGCAGCCCCTGGGGGTTTTCTAACTATGGCTACACCTTC
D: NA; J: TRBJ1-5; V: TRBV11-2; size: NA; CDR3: CASSFGGASNQPQHF; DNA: TGTGCCAGCAGCTTTGGGGGGGCTAGCAATCAGCCCCAGCATTTT
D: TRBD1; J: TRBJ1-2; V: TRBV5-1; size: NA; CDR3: CASSLGQGPGYTF; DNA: TGCGCCAGCAGCTTGGGACAGGGTCCTGGCTACACCTTC
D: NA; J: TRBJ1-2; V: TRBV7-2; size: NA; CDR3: CASRVGGANGYTF; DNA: TGTGCCAGCAGGGTCGGTGGGGCGAATGGCTACACCTTC
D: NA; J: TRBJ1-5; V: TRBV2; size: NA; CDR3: CASSEAQATPQHF; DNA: TGTGCCAGCAGTGAAGCGCAGGCCACGCCCCAGCATTTT
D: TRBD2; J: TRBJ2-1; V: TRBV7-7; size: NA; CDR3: CASSKGTTNEQFF; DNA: TGTGCTAGCAGCAAAGGGACTACAAATGAGCAGTTCTTC
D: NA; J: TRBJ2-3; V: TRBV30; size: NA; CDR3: CAWESSATQYF; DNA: TGTGCCTGGGAGTCTAGTGCGACGCAGTATTTT
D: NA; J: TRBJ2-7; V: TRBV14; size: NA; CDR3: CASSHGPYEQYF; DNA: TGTGCCAGCAGCCACGGACCCTACGAGCAGTACTTC
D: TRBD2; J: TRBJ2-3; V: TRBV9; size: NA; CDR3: CASSPGLAGGPGTDTQYF; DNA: TGTGCCAGCAGCCCGGGACTAGCGGGGGGGCCGGGCACAGATACGCAGTATTTT
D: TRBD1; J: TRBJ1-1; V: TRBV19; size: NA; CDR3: CASSVRRDRGTEAFF; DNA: TGTGCCAGTAGTGTACGCCGGGACAGGGGCACTGAAGCTTTCTTT